This T cell receptor (beta chain) appears in the sequencing data of a study of T cells in narcolepsy. Note on this clone: As yet, its antigen is unknown.

Overall study results and limits: Healthy controls reportedly lacked the autoreactive clonotypes serially found in patients' blood. Autoreactive HCRT-specific and TRIB2-specific clonotypes were marked in same-patient CSF-versus-blood CD4+ comparisons. No autoreactive T cell clone sequences appeared in some memory CD4+ repertoires.

Sequencing used immunoSEQ multiplex PCR; TCRdb keeps in-frame clones, though not all of them. Of under 40,000 clones listed, more than 75% are singletons. CDR3 length: 17 amino acids. The V gene's germline CDR1 is MDHEN and CDR2 SYDVKM. J lost 1 base, V lost 3 bases, and 11 bases had no gene match. The sequencing input was CD45RA- memory CD4+ T cells from PBMCs. This receptor was identified in a human donor with narcolepsy. The rearrangement links TRBV28 to TRBJ2-7, with TRBD1 matching over 8 bases. In DNA form, the CDR3 reads TGTGCCAGCAGTTTTTCTGTAGCAGGGGGCTGGTCCTACGAGCAGTACTTC. This codes for CASSFSVAGGWSYEQYF.